The 8 T cell receptor beta chains below were found in one sample sequenced in a study of cytomegalovirus exposure and HLA in healthy donors. With 60 Vbeta and 13 Jbeta primers, the PCR was carried out. Assay: immunoSEQ multiplex PCR; the TCRdb copy retains only in-frame clones and omits some. The repertoire includes about 130,000 clones, about 73% of them detected once, and less than 2.5% sits in the top ten. Sequencing used PBMCs. The source of these receptors is a woman aged 35 to 49 in good health and CMV-seropositive.

J is TRBJ2-1 and V is TRBV4-2; D gene uncertain. Trimming pared 3 bases from V and 6 bases from J, leaving 24 bases between. The germline CDR1 and CDR2 sequences are LGHNA and YNFKEQ. This CDR3 is built from 18 residues. This CDR3 is CASSQYPVGVTQINEQFF. CDR3 nucleotides: TGTGCCAGCAGCCAGTACCCGGTAGGAGTCACGCAAATCAATGAGCAGTTCTTC.

This clone was picked up a small number of times. The genes are TRBV28 and TRBJ1-1; 8 nucleotides agree with TRBD1. Germline V lookup: CDR1 MDHEN, CDR2 SYDVKM. The junction had 8 bases not matched to a gene; V was cut back by 6 bases and J by 5 bases. The CDR3 contains 14 residues. The CDR3 sequence: CASRPQGAGTEAFF. Written as DNA, the CDR3 is TGTGCCAGCAGACCTCAGGGGGCAGGAACTGAAGCTTTCTTT. Full variable domain (remainder filled in from reference TRBV28 and TRBJ1-1): DVKVTQSSRYLVKRTGEKVFLECVQDMDHENMFWYRQDPGLGLRLIYFSYDVKMKEKGDIPEGYSVSREKKERFSLILESASTNQTSMYLCASRPQGAGTEAFFGQGTRLTVV.

This clone was seen once. The chain carries TRBV6-5 and TRBJ1-2, with a weak D call TRBD1 (6 bases). The germline gives CDR1 MNHEY, CDR2 SVGAGI. This CDR3 contains 13 residues. V lost 8 bases and J lost 3, with 13 bases in between. The CDR3 protein is CASAEGGYYGYTF. The CDR3 region has the DNA TGTGCCAGCGCTGAGGGGGGGTACTATGGCTACACCTTC.

The J gene is TRBJ1-4, the V gene TRBV7-9, with 7 bases fitting TRBD1. The V segment lost 8 bases and the J segment 6 bases; nucleotides outside the gene matches: 9. There are 14 residues in the CDR3. The germline CDR1 and CDR2 sequences are SEHNR and FQNEAQ (reference sequence). In DNA, the CDR3 is TGTGCCAGCTCTGCCGGGACAGTGGATGAAAAACTGTTTTTT. The encoded protein is CASSAGTVDEKLFF.

This chain joins TRBV5-6 and TRBJ2-4; a weak D match, TRBD1 (6 bases). CDR3 length: 16 residues. Germline V gene sequence: CDR1 SGHDT, CDR2 YYEEEE. Trimming removed 0 bases at V and 0 bases at J, with 10 bases between. This CDR3 reads CASSLGGHLAKNIQYF. The CDR3 nucleotides are TGTGCCAGCAGCTTGGGGGGACACCTAGCCAAAAACATTCAGTACTTC.

This clone was seen only a few times. This sequence joins TRBV15 and TRBJ1-6; TRBD1 matches at 8 bases. The germline gives CDR1 LNHNV, CDR2 YYDKDF (reference sequence). With 3 bases clipped from V and 9 bases from J, the junction kept 4 bases outside the gene matches. The CDR3 has 14 amino acids. The chain's CDR3 is CATSRTGVVSPLHF. The CDR3 bases are TGTGCCACCAGCAGGACAGGGGTGGTTTCACCCCTCCACTTT.

V gene TRBV5-5 combines with J gene TRBJ2-2, with 11 bases lining up with TRBD2. Germline V gives CDR1 SGHKS, CDR2 YYEKEE (reference sequence). This CDR3 contains 19 residues. Trimming took 0 bases from V and 0 from J; bases not matched to a gene: 7. The DNA of the CDR3 is TGTGCCAGCAGCTTGGGTCCCCTAGCGGGAGGCCCGAACACCGGGGAGCTGTTTTTT. Translated, it gives CASSLGPLAGGPNTGELFF.

There are a few counts of this clone. V and J are TRBV5-1 and TRBJ1-5; D remains unclear. Trimming took 1 base from V and 4 from J, leaving 6 bases between them. The length of the CDR3 is 13 residues. CDR1 and CDR2 (germline): SGHRS, YFSETQ. CDR3 protein: CASSLSPNQPQHF. The CDR3 coding sequence is TGCGCCAGCAGCTTGTCCCCGAATCAGCCCCAGCATTTT.